These T cell receptor beta chains were read from a single sample in a study of shared clonotypes between healthy human individuals. Method: immunoSEQ multiplex PCR; TCRdb's copy keeps in-frame clones and lacks some. This sample has around 2.5 million clones, with approximately 94% found just once. Material: naive CD4+ T cells from PBMCs. Source of these receptors: a man aged 18 to 30 in good health. Some clones in this sample may be carry-over from other donors' samples. Both conserved end residues are part of each CDR3. The order of the fields is D gene, J gene, V gene, clone size, CDR3 DNA, CDR3 protein. D genes are given only for firm matches. Clone sizes are given selectively: once, few, many, or a class where the clone is expanded.

. TRBJ2-7 TRBV6-5 once TGTGCCAGCACCCGCCCTGGCAGTTTATCCTACGAGCAGTACTTC CASTRPGSLSYEQYF
TRBD2 TRBJ2-2 TRBV28 . TGTGCCAGCAGTAACCCGACCGGGACTAGCACGATTTCCGGGGAGCTGTTTTTT CASSNPTGTSTISGELFF
. TRBJ1-2 TRBV7-8 . TGTGCCAGCAGCCCAAACCCAGCAGGGGGCTACACCTTC CASSPNPAGGYTF
. TRBJ1-1 TRBV6-5 few TGTGCCAGCAGTTCAGGACACGCCGAAGCTTTCTTT CASSSGHAEAFF
. TRBJ1-6 TRBV27 . TGTGCCAGCAGTTCGCCTCCGGGGGGCTATTCACCCCTCCACTTT CASSSPPGGYSPLHF
TRBD1 TRBJ1-2 TRBV5-1 . TGCGCCAGCAGCTGGACAGGGTCCCTCGAGTACACCTTC CASSWTGSLEYTF
. TRBJ2-7 TRBV6-5 . TGTGCCAGCAGTAAAAGGACACTTAGCTCCTACGAGCAGTACTTC CASSKRTLSSYEQYF
TRBD1 TRBJ2-3 TRBV4-2 . TGTGCCAGCAGCCAAGTAATGGGCGGACAGGGGGCCTCAACGACAGATACGCAGTATTTT CASSQVMGGQGASTTDTQYF
. TRBJ1-1 TRBV5-8 . TGTGCCAGCAGCTACCTAATACACACTGAAGCTTTCTTT CASSYLIHTEAFF
. TRBJ2-2 TRBV9 . TGTGCCAGCAGCGTAGTTGACCAGAACACCGGGGAGCTGTTTTTT CASSVVDQNTGELFF
. TRBJ1-2 TRBV5-1 . TGCGCCAGCAGCTTGGAGGTGGGATACTATGGCTACACCTTC CASSLEVGYYGYTF
. TRBJ1-2 TRBV4-1 . TGCGCCAGCAGCCAAGGGGACACCCAGAACTATGGCTACACCTTC CASSQGDTQNYGYTF
. TRBJ2-2 TRBV19 . TGTGCCAGTAGTACACTATTAGACACCGGGGAGCTGTTTTTT CASSTLLDTGELFF
. TRBJ2-7 TRBV7-2 . TGTGCCAGCAGCTTAGGTATTGGTGGGAACGAGCAGTACTTC CASSLGIGGNEQYF
TRBD2 TRBJ2-3 TRBV14 . TGTGCCAGCAGCCAAGTGGGACTAGCGAGCACAGATACGCAGTATTTT CASSQVGLASTDTQYF
TRBD2 TRBJ2-1 TRBV5-1 . TGCGCCAGCAGCCAAACCAAGACTAGCGGATACTCCTACAATGAGCAGTTCTTC CASSQTKTSGYSYNEQFF
. TRBJ2-7 TRBV5-4 . TGTGCCAGCAGCTTCAACCCTAGAATACGAACCTACGAGCAGTACTTC CASSFNPRIRTYEQYF
. TRBJ2-7 TRBV4-1 . TGCGCCAGCAGCCCCCTGATGATACACCGGGGGCCCTACGAGCAGTACTTC CASSPLMIHRGPYEQYF
. TRBJ1-2 TRBV7-3 . TGTGCCAGCAGTATTGACAATTCGGTCGGCTACACCTTC CASSIDNSVGYTF
. TRBJ2-4 TRBV2 once TGTGCCAGCAGTGAAGCGCTGGCAGGGCAGTTGGCCAAAAACATTCAGTACTTC CASSEALAGQLAKNIQYF
. TRBJ2-5 TRBV11-2 . TGTGCCAGCAGCCCTCTTGATTTCAGGGCGAGAGAGACCCAGTACTTC CASSPLDFRARETQYF
. TRBJ2-4 TRBV6-1 . TGTGCCAGCAGTAAAACTTCTGCGGCCAAAAACATTCAGTACTTC CASSKTSAAKNIQYF
. TRBJ1-2 TRBV28 . TGTGCCGCTTTAGCAAGAGTTTATGGCTACACCTTC CAALARVYGYTF
. TRBJ2-7 TRBV9 . TGTGCCAGCAGCGTAGACGTTTGGGACTCCCCCTACGAGCAGTACTTC CASSVDVWDSPYEQYF
TRBD1 TRBJ2-7 TRBV29-1 . TGCAGCGTTGAGAGGGTTTACAGGGGAGAGCAGTACTTC CSVERVYRGEQYF
. TRBJ1-1 TRBV5-1 . TGCGCCAGCAGCTTGAACCGGGCGGGTGGGAACACTGAAGCTTTCTTT CASSLNRAGGNTEAFF
TRBD1 TRBJ1-1 TRBV29-1 few TGCAGCGTTGAAAAGGGACAGGGGGTCAGGAGAGCTTTCTTT CSVEKGQGVRRAFF
TRBD2 TRBJ2-5 TRBV10-3 . TGTGCCATCAGTGAGTCCGGGACTAGCTCGACCCAGTACTTC CAISESGTSSTQYF
TRBD2 TRBJ2-2 TRBV5-1 . TGCGCCAGCAGCTTGCGACTAGCGGGAGACACCGGGGAGCTGTTTTTT CASSLRLAGDTGELFF